Listed below are T cell receptor beta chains from one sample, sequenced in a study of monozygotic twins with inflammatory bowel disease. TCRdb reworked the 5' RACE reads into one entry per CDR3 protein, no DNA. The sample yields about 160,000 distinct CDR3 sequences, of which the top ten take up 2.8%. Specimen: blood. Receptor source: a human donor with ulcerative colitis or Crohn's disease, or a healthy co-twin of an affected twin (not recorded which). Both conserved end residues are part of each CDR3. Fields, in order: V gene, CDR3 length, J gene, CDR3 protein.

v_call: TRBV10-3; cdr3_length: 17; j_call: TRBJ2-1; cdr3_aa: CAIRDGTSGRRDNEQFF
v_call: TRBV5-4; cdr3_length: 14; j_call: TRBJ1-3; cdr3_aa: CASSSRGTGNTIYF
v_call: TRBV28; cdr3_length: 11; j_call: TRBJ2-7; cdr3_aa: CASNWAGEQYF
v_call: TRBV12-3/TRBV12-4; cdr3_length: 13; j_call: TRBJ1-1; cdr3_aa: CASSLYQNTEAFF
v_call: TRBV7-2; cdr3_length: 15; j_call: TRBJ1-1; cdr3_aa: CASSPKSGGRTEAFF
v_call: TRBV20-1; cdr3_length: 14; j_call: TRBJ1-2; cdr3_aa: CSARDPQGRRGYTF
v_call: TRBV5-6; cdr3_length: 14; j_call: TRBJ2-1; cdr3_aa: CASSLAAAYNEQFF
v_call: TRBV30; cdr3_length: 13; j_call: TRBJ1-2; cdr3_aa: CAWSFRGRDGYTF
v_call: TRBV29-1; cdr3_length: 11; j_call: TRBJ2-5; cdr3_aa: CSVEVFSTQYF
v_call: TRBV29-1; cdr3_length: 15; j_call: TRBJ2-2; cdr3_aa: CSVDLPPAGTGELFF
v_call: TRBV20-1; cdr3_length: 13; j_call: TRBJ1-4; cdr3_aa: CSAQQGRGEKLFF
v_call: TRBV5-1; cdr3_length: 15; j_call: TRBJ1-4; cdr3_aa: CASSLGPGSDEKLFF
v_call: TRBV28; cdr3_length: 14; j_call: TRBJ1-6; cdr3_aa: CASSASGARSPLHF
v_call: TRBV9; cdr3_length: 14; j_call: TRBJ2-7; cdr3_aa: CASSVGQGADEQYF
v_call: TRBV4-1; cdr3_length: 13; j_call: TRBJ1-5; cdr3_aa: CASSQDRDQPQHF
v_call: TRBV12-3/TRBV12-4; cdr3_length: 13; j_call: TRBJ2-5; cdr3_aa: CASSFQGGETQYF
v_call: TRBV5-1; cdr3_length: 14; j_call: TRBJ2-5; cdr3_aa: CASSLQGSQETQYF